This TCR beta chain was observed in a study of cytomegalovirus exposure and HLA in healthy donors. Study-level results: Some 17,000 TCR beta sequences were associated with HLA alleles at 0.05 false discovery rate in a later analysis. Later analysis associated a missense DCLRE1C variant with TCR beta V- and J-gene trimming. Sequencing depth across donors, presence/absence analyses assumed, was roughly uniform.

PCR primers comprised 60 Vbeta and 13 Jbeta primers. Using immunoSEQ multiplex PCR, the repertoire was profiled, and TCRdb retains in-frame clones only, with some absent. The sample holds roughly 88,000 clones, 76% seen once. On this clone itself: Its antigen is undetermined.

V gave up 5 bases and J gave up 0 bases; unmatched junction bases: 3. The CDR3 covers 15 residues. The V gene's germline CDR1 is SGHTA and CDR2 FQGTGA. The origin of this receptor is a man younger than 45 in good health and CMV-seropositive. The specimen was PBMCs. The V gene is TRBV7-3, the J gene TRBJ2-1; TRBD2 agrees at 8 bases. In DNA, the CDR3 is TGTGCCAGCAGCCGTAGCGGGAACTCCTACAATGAGCAGTTCTTC. Protein sequence: CASSRSGNSYNEQFF. The full variable domain, rest sourced from reference TRBV7-3 and TRBJ2-1, is GAGVSQTPSNKVTEKGKYVELRCDPISGHTALYWYRQSLGQGPEFLIYFQGTGAADDSGLPNDRFFAVRPEGSVSTLKIQRTERGDSAVYLCASSRSGNSYNEQFFGPGTRLTVL.